The 30 T cell receptor beta chains in this list originate from one sample, sequenced in a study of blood T cell repertoires in COVID-19 (dated by TCRdb to the early 2020s). The library was obtained by the immunoSEQ multiplex PCR assay. The immuneACCESS repertoire file appears here via TCRdb, limited to in-frame rearrangements. These files lack a portion of the clones; in checked studies, under half of the deficit traces to unresolved V genes, and the cause of the others is not known. Present in this sample are hundreds of thousands of clones, around nine tenths of which were seen just once. Over 10% of the sample comes from the top ten. Sequenced material: peripheral blood. These receptors were obtained from a woman in her 70s with COVID-19, enrolled during active disease.

The chain is built from TRBV28 and TRBJ2-1, with D unresolved. This CDR3 contains 11 residues. Trimming took off 1 base at V and 9 bases at J, with 4 bases between the two ends. Germline CDR1 and CDR2: MDHEN and SYDVKM. The CDR3 DNA reads as TGTGCCAGCAGTTTATTTAGTGAGCAGTTCTTC. Translated: CASSLFSEQFF.

This rearrangement joins TRBV27 to TRBJ2-7, with D maybe TRBD2 (6 bases). V was trimmed by 8 bases and J by 1 base, leaving 9 bases between them. Germline V gene lookup returns CDR1 MNHEY and CDR2 SMNVEV (reference sequence). The CDR3 extends over 12 amino acids. The CDR3, as DNA: TGTGCCAGCTCTGGGAGGTCCTACGAGCAGTACTTC. The encoded protein is CASSGRSYEQYF.

V gene TRBV3-1 (or the pseudogene TRBV3-2) combines with J gene TRBJ2-5; 9 bases align to TRBD2. Per the germline V gene, CDR1 is LGHDT and CDR2 is YNNKEL (reference sequence). The CDR3 sequence is 17 residues long. V lost 1 base to trimming and J lost 4 bases; unmatched junction nucleotides: 10. Written as DNA, the CDR3 is TGTGCCAGCAGCCAAGGAGGAGGAAGCGGGGGGTTAGAGACCCAGTACTTC. Protein product: CASSQGGGSGGLETQYF.

Only one count was recorded for this clone. V usage is TRBV15 and J usage is TRBJ2-1; a possible D gene is TRBD2 (5 bases). CDR1 and CDR2 from the germline V gene are LNHNV and YYDKDF (reference sequence). Trimming removed 0 bases from V and 10 bases from J, with 13 bases in between. This CDR3 is built from 14 residues. The CDR3 DNA reads as TGTGCCACCAGCAGAGACGAGGGAGTCAGGGAGCAGTTCTTC. It is translated as CATSRDEGVREQFF.

J is TRBJ1-3 and V is TRBV10-1, with D tentatively TRBD1 (6 bases). Per germline, CDR1 WNHNN and CDR2 SYGVQD (reference sequence). With 3 bases removed from V and 3 bases from J, the gap between germline ends came to 9 bases. The CDR3 sequence is 14 residues long. The CDR3 DNA reads as TGCGCCAGCAGTGAATCAGGGGTTGGAAACACCATATATTTT. Translation: CASSESGVGNTIYF.

The chain joins TRBV19 to TRBJ1-6; 8 positions match TRBD1. The CDR3 is 14 residues long. Looked up from germline, CDR1 is LNHDA and CDR2 is SQIVND (reference sequence). Losses at the gene ends were 6 bases for V and 9 bases for J; bases not matched to a gene: 7. The CDR3 DNA reads as TGTGCCAGTAGCTCAGGGGGCATCGCTTCACCCCTCCACTTT. It codes for CASSSGGIASPLHF.

The chain combines TRBV13 with TRBJ2-1; D is possibly TRBD2 (5 bases). The CDR3 length is 12 residues. Between the trimmed V and J ends, which lost 2 bases and 7 bases, there was a span of 6 bases. CDR1 PRHDT and CDR2 FYEKMQ come from the germline V gene (reference sequence). As DNA, the CDR3 is TGTGCCAGCAGCTTAACTAGAAATGAGCAGTTCTTC. Encoded protein: CASSLTRNEQFF.

The V call is TRBV5-4, the J call TRBJ2-1, with D maybe TRBD2 (6 bases). With 1 base removed from V and 5 bases from J, the gap between germline ends came to 16 bases. Germline CDR1 and CDR2: SGHNT and YYREEE (reference sequence). The CDR3 contains 16 residues. The CDR3 here is CASSLRRLSGDNEQFF. CDR3 bases: TGTGCCAGCAGCTTGCGGCGGCTTAGCGGAGACAATGAGCAGTTCTTC. The full variable domain, completed using reference TRBV5-4 and TRBJ2-1, is ETGVTQSPTHLIKTRGQQVTLRCSSQSGHNTVSWYQQALGQGPQFIFQYYREEENGRGNFPPRFSGLQFPNYSSELNVNALELDDSALYLCASSLRRLSGDNEQFFGPGTRLTVL.

The CDR3 DNA follows: TGTGCCAGCAGTTTGGACTACCTACAAGAGACCCAGTACTTC. The encoded protein is CASSLDYLQETQYF. V gene TRBV27 combines with J gene TRBJ2-5; perhaps TRBD2 as D (6 bases). Germline CDR1 MNHEY, CDR2 SMNVEV (reference sequence). The CDR3 sequence is 14 residues long. V shed 3 bases and J shed 2 bases, with 10 bases lying between them.

The rearrangement uses TRBV28 and TRBJ2-1; 7 nucleotides agree with TRBD2. Germline CDR1 reads MDHEN; CDR2 reads SYDVKM. Trimming took 6 bases from V and 2 from J; bases not matched to a gene: 1. The CDR3 is made up of 13 amino acids. The CDR3 DNA reads TGTGCCAGCAGCGGACTAGCCTACAATGAGCAGTTCTTC. This sequence encodes CASSGLAYNEQFF.

J is TRBJ2-3 and V is TRBV30; the match to TRBD1 covers 8 bases. CDR3 length: 15 amino acids. Germline loops: CDR1 GTSNPN, CDR2 SVGIG (reference sequence). V was clipped by 7 bases and J by 2 bases; unmatched bases: 11. The DNA for the CDR3 is TGTGCCTACCATACAGGGGGTTCTTACACAGATACGCAGTATTTT. As protein: CAYHTGGSYTDTQYF.

The chain has TRBV6-6 and TRBJ1-1, with unresolved D. V dropped 7 bases and J dropped 1 base, with 4 bases sitting between them. Germline CDR1 reads MNHNY; CDR2 reads SVGAGI (reference sequence). The CDR3 loop spans 11 amino acids. Written as DNA, the CDR3 is TGTGCCAGCACGAGGAACACTGAAGCTTTCTTT. Translating gives CASTRNTEAFF.

The genes are TRBV5-6 and TRBJ2-1, with D tentatively TRBD1 (6 bases). CDR1 is SGHDT and CDR2 is YYEEEE in the germline V gene. V lost 4 bases, J lost 10 bases, and 12 bases lay in between. The length of the CDR3 is 12 residues. CDR3 region: CASSQYRDEQFF. DNA of the CDR3: TGTGCCAGCAGCCAGTACAGGGACGAGCAGTTCTTC.

CDR3: CASRPLPGTSYNEQFF. DNA for the CDR3: TGTGCCAGCAGACCCCTCCCCGGGACTTCATACAATGAGCAGTTCTTC. The chain carries TRBV7-2 and TRBJ2-1; TRBD2 is a possible D gene (6 bases). Trimming cost V 6 bases and J 4 bases, with 19 bases left between them. The CDR3 has 16 residues. Per the germline V gene, CDR1 is SGHTA and CDR2 is FQGNSA.

The chain joins TRBV9 to TRBJ2-1, with 12 nucleotides matching TRBD2. The CDR3 length is 15 residues. The V segment lost 1 base and the J segment 6 bases; nucleotides outside the gene matches: 2. Germline CDR1 and CDR2: SGDLS and YYNGEE. The CDR3 bases are TGTGCCAGCAGCGTACCACTAGCGGGGGGCAATGAGCAGTTCTTC. Encoded protein: CASSVPLAGGNEQFF.

The chain uses TRBV12-2 and TRBJ1-3. TRBV12-2 is a pseudogene segment. The CDR3 length is 13 residues. CDR3 sequence (DNA): TGTGCAAGTCGCTTAGGGCGGCGAAACACCATATATTTT. The encoded protein is CASRLGRRNTIYF.

On this clone: Other DNA sequences in this specimen translate into the identical CDR3. V gene TRBV27 combines with J gene TRBJ1-2; D may be TRBD1 (5 bases). Trimming took off 5 bases at V and 4 bases at J, with 8 bases between the two ends. This CDR3 spans 12 amino acids. CDR1 is MNHEY, CDR2 SMNVEV, per germline (reference sequence). The DNA for the CDR3 is TGTGCCAGCAGTCCTCAGGGCTATGGCTACACCTTC. Encoded protein: CASSPQGYGYTF.

The chain recombines TRBV5-1 with TRBJ2-1, with 10 bases aligning to TRBD2. CDR3 length equals 17 residues. Germline V lookup: CDR1 SGHRS, CDR2 YFSETQ. The ends lost 0 bases at V and 2 bases at J; junction bases unmatched: 5. CDR3 region: CASSLGALAGAYNEQFF. The CDR3, as DNA: TGCGCCAGCAGCTTGGGGGCCCTAGCGGGGGCCTACAATGAGCAGTTCTTC. Based on the CDR3 plus reference TRBV5-1 and TRBJ2-1, the full variable domain is KAGVTQTPRYLIKTRGQQVTLSCSPISGHRSVSWYQQTPGQGLQFLFEYFSETQRNKGNFPGRFSGRQFSNSRSEMNVSTLELGDSALYLCASSLGALAGAYNEQFFGPGTRLTVL.

V and J are TRBV20-1 and TRBJ1-2, with D unclear. This CDR3 has 11 residues. Germline V gene lookup returns CDR1 DFQATT and CDR2 SNEGSKA (reference sequence). V lost 5 bases to trimming and J lost 1 base, with 5 bases between them. The CDR3 is CSASHNYGYTF. The CDR3 nucleotides are TGCAGTGCTTCACATAACTATGGCTACACCTTC.

The rearrangement uses TRBV7-2 and TRBJ2-7; 8 positions agree with TRBD2. This CDR3 has 15 residues. Trimming removed 4 bases from V and 5 bases from J; junction bases left unmatched: 10. CDR1 is SGHTA, CDR2 FQGNSA, per germline. CDR3 amino acids: CASSSLAGTLHEQYF. CDR3 coding DNA: TGTGCCAGCAGCTCTTTAGCGGGGACCTTGCACGAGCAGTACTTC.

The rearrangement links TRBV21-1 to TRBJ2-3; TRBD1, the table's D call, lacks a check against the DNA. TRBV21-1 has pseudogene status. The CDR3 has 16 amino acids. The DNA for the CDR3 is TGTGCCAGCAGCATATCCGAGGACAACGACACAGATACGCAGTATTTT. Its protein product is CASSISEDNDTDTQYF.

The chain couples TRBV12-5 to TRBJ1-1; no clear D gene. The germline CDR1 and CDR2 sequences are LGHNT and FRNRAP. V was pared by 5 bases and J by 8 bases, with 12 bases between. The CDR3 spans 12 residues. The CDR3 spells CASGVGSIEAFF. Here the CDR3 DNA reads TGTGCTAGTGGTGTCGGGTCGATCGAAGCTTTCTTT.

V and J are TRBV19 and TRBJ2-5; TRBD2 agrees at 10 bases. The CDR3 runs 15 residues. The trim removed 6 bases at V and 5 bases at J, leaving 9 bases unmatched. Per the germline V gene, CDR1 is LNHDA and CDR2 is SQIVND (reference sequence). The CDR3 reads CASRLSGGAGETQYF. As DNA, the CDR3 is TGTGCCAGTAGGCTAAGCGGGGGGGCTGGGGAGACCCAGTACTTC.

The J gene is TRBJ1-5, the V gene TRBV9; possibly TRBD1 for D (5 bases). Trimming left V 0 bases short and J 4 bases short, with 8 bases between. The germline V gene encodes CDR1 SGDLS and CDR2 YYNGEE. The CDR3 spans 14 residues. This CDR3 is CASSVGGENQPQHF. CDR3 DNA: TGTGCCAGCAGCGTAGGGGGCGAGAATCAGCCCCAGCATTTT.

The gene calls are TRBV9 and TRBJ1-1, with D tentatively TRBD1 (6 bases). Germline values: CDR1 SGDLS, CDR2 YYNGEE. V lost 3 bases and J 4 bases, leaving 13 bases between the germline ends. The CDR3 spans 14 residues. The CDR3 sequence is CASSGNTGITEAFF. In DNA form, the CDR3 reads TGTGCCAGCAGCGGAAATACAGGGATCACTGAAGCTTTCTTT.

The chain links TRBV11-2 to TRBJ1-2; D is unresolved. Germline assignment: CDR1 SGHAT and CDR2 FQNNGV. This CDR3 spans 14 amino acids. V was cut by 4 bases and J by 8 bases, with 17 bases left in between. DNA of the CDR3: TGTGCCAGCAGCTCGCTCCGCGGTCACTTCGGCTACACCTTC. Protein sequence: CASSSLRGHFGYTF.

The chain carries TRBV27 and TRBJ1-1; D is unresolved. The CDR3 runs 15 residues. CDR1 MNHEY and CDR2 SMNVEV come from the germline V gene (reference sequence). V was trimmed by 5 bases and J by 6 bases, leaving 19 bases between them. CDR3: CASSLSSGSRAEAFF. DNA for the CDR3: TGTGCCAGCAGTCTGAGTAGCGGGTCAAGGGCTGAAGCTTTCTTT.

CDR3 coding DNA: TGTGCCAGCAGCTCCTCAGGGGCTGGGGCCAACGTCCTGACTTTC. Its protein is CASSSSGAGANVLTF. The rearrangement uses TRBV7-9 and TRBJ2-6, with D possibly TRBD1 on 6 matching bases. The CDR3 runs to 15 residues. Trimming removed 4 bases from V and 2 bases from J, with 9 bases in between. Germline-derived CDR1 and CDR2 are SEHNR and FQNEAQ (reference sequence). The full variable domain, rest sourced from reference TRBV7-9 and TRBJ2-6, is DTGVSQNPRHKITKRGQNVTFRCDPISEHNRLYWYRQTLGQGPEFLTYFQNEAQLEKSRLLSDRFSAERPKGSFSTLEIQRTEQGDSAMYLCASSSSGAGANVLTFGAGSRLTVL.

The chain is built from TRBV5-5 and TRBJ1-5; 7 bases agree with TRBD1. This CDR3 is 15 amino acids long. The V gene end was trimmed by 0 bases and the J gene end by 7 bases; junction bases not matched to a gene: 7. In germline, CDR1 is SGHKS, CDR2 YYEKEE (reference sequence). CDR3 sequence reads: CASSLVETGQQPQHF. CDR3 sequence (DNA): TGTGCCAGCAGCTTGGTCGAGACAGGGCAACAGCCCCAGCATTTT.

V gene TRBV5-4 combines with J gene TRBJ2-1, with TRBD2 matching 8 bases. Germline CDR1 SGHNT, CDR2 YYREEE (reference sequence). The CDR3 length is 14 residues. The trim removed 4 bases at V and 8 bases at J, leaving 8 bases unmatched. This CDR3 is CASSARTSRDEQFF. DNA for the CDR3: TGTGCCAGCAGCGCTAGGACTAGCCGGGATGAGCAGTTCTTC.